This is a list of T cell receptor beta chains from one sample in a study of blood T cell repertoires in COVID-19. Assay used: immunoSEQ multiplex PCR; TCRdb lists only in-frame clones, some missing. The table has under 250,000 clones, approximately 82% seen once. Sequenced sample: peripheral blood. The receptors were gathered from a woman aged 70 to 79 with active or convalescent COVID-19. Each CDR3 is given with its conserved first and last residue. D genes are given only for firm matches. Rows may omit the clone size; those that give it use once, few, many or a size class.

D gene: .
clone size: .
J gene: TRBJ1-5
V gene: TRBV18
CDR3 protein: CASSPGGDWGNQPQHF
CDR3 DNA: TGTGCCAGCTCACCAGGGGGCGATTGGGGTAACCAGCCCCAGCATTTT

D gene: .
clone size: .
J gene: TRBJ2-1
V gene: TRBV28
CDR3 protein: CASSPLGGAGYNEQFF
CDR3 DNA: TGTGCCAGCAGCCCCCTGGGGGGGGCGGGGTACAATGAGCAGTTCTTC

D gene: TRBD2
clone size: .
J gene: TRBJ2-5
V gene: TRBV7-6
CDR3 protein: CASSYGLAGGQETQYF
CDR3 DNA: TGTGCCAGCAGCTATGGACTAGCGGGGGGCCAAGAGACCCAGTACTTC

D gene: .
clone size: few
J gene: TRBJ1-2
V gene: TRBV28
CDR3 protein: CASSRLAWGQYGYTF
CDR3 DNA: TGTGCCAGCAGTCGATTAGCCTGGGGCCAATATGGCTACACCTTC

D gene: .
clone size: .
J gene: TRBJ2-2
V gene: TRBV30
CDR3 protein: CAWSFRGGELFF
CDR3 DNA: TGTGCCTGGAGCTTTCGAGGCGGGGAGCTGTTTTTT

D gene: .
clone size: .
J gene: TRBJ1-2
V gene: TRBV4-1
CDR3 protein: CASSQDIGSQAPNYGYTF
CDR3 DNA: TGCGCCAGCAGCCAAGATATTGGCTCACAGGCCCCTAACTATGGCTACACCTTC

D gene: TRBD1
clone size: .
J gene: TRBJ1-6
V gene: TRBV30
CDR3 protein: CAWSLSWGRGDSPLHF
CDR3 DNA: TGTGCCTGGAGTCTTTCTTGGGGCAGGGGGGATTCACCCCTCCACTTT

D gene: TRBD1
clone size: .
J gene: TRBJ1-1
V gene: TRBV7-2
CDR3 protein: CASSPHTGQGTAFF
CDR3 DNA: TGTGCCAGCAGCCCTCACACGGGACAGGGTACGGCTTTCTTT

D gene: .
clone size: .
J gene: TRBJ2-2
V gene: TRBV6-5
CDR3 protein: CASSYSSGADTGELFF
CDR3 DNA: TGTGCCAGCAGTTACTCTTCAGGGGCGGACACCGGGGAGCTGTTTTTT

D gene: TRBD2
clone size: .
J gene: TRBJ2-1
V gene: TRBV4-2
CDR3 protein: CASSQAILLAGGSDEQFF
CDR3 DNA: TGTGCCAGCAGCCAGGCCATCCTTCTAGCGGGGGGATCCGATGAGCAGTTCTTC

D gene: .
clone size: .
J gene: TRBJ1-3
V gene: TRBV5-4
CDR3 protein: CASSFGTANSGNTIYF
CDR3 DNA: TGTGCCAGCAGCTTCGGGACTGCCAACTCTGGAAACACCATATATTTT

D gene: .
clone size: .
J gene: TRBJ2-7
V gene: TRBV30
CDR3 protein: CAWNSPHGTFPYEQYF
CDR3 DNA: TGTGCCTGGAACTCGCCCCACGGGACATTTCCCTACGAGCAGTACTTC

D gene: .
clone size: .
J gene: TRBJ2-7
V gene: TRBV3-1/TRBV3-2
CDR3 protein: CASSQGAGQTYEQYF
CDR3 DNA: TGTGCCAGCAGCCAAGGAGCGGGACAAACCTACGAGCAGTACTTC

D gene: .
clone size: .
J gene: TRBJ1-3
V gene: TRBV6-5
CDR3 protein: CASSYSSGVSGNTIYF
CDR3 DNA: TGTGCCAGCAGTTATTCTTCGGGGGTCTCTGGAAACACCATATATTTT

D gene: .
clone size: .
J gene: TRBJ1-2
V gene: TRBV6-5
CDR3 protein: CATRQEPYGYTF
CDR3 DNA: TGTGCCACGCGACAGGAGCCGTATGGCTACACCTTC

D gene: .
clone size: .
J gene: TRBJ1-4
V gene: TRBV5-1
CDR3 protein: CASSRSPGSWREKLFF
CDR3 DNA: TGCGCCAGCAGCCGCTCACCGGGATCCTGGCGGGAAAAACTGTTTTTT

D gene: .
clone size: .
J gene: TRBJ1-2
V gene: TRBV6-2/TRBV6-3
CDR3 protein: CASSSGTSYGYTF
CDR3 DNA: TGTGCCAGCAGCTCAGGAACCTCCTATGGCTACACCTTC

D gene: .
clone size: .
J gene: TRBJ2-1
V gene: TRBV15
CDR3 protein: CATAPGFDNEQFF
CDR3 DNA: TGTGCCACCGCCCCGGGTTTTGACAATGAGCAGTTCTTC

D gene: TRBD2
clone size: .
J gene: TRBJ2-3
V gene: TRBV12-3/TRBV12-4
CDR3 protein: CASRVTGTSHYF
CDR3 DNA: TGTGCCAGCAGGGTGACCGGGACTAGCCACTATTTT

D gene: .
clone size: .
J gene: TRBJ2-1
V gene: TRBV5-1
CDR3 protein: CASSAQGENEQFF
CDR3 DNA: TGCGCCAGCAGCGCACAGGGTGAGAATGAGCAGTTCTTC

D gene: .
clone size: .
J gene: TRBJ1-2
V gene: TRBV10-3
CDR3 protein: CAISPRALEGYTF
CDR3 DNA: TGTGCCATCAGCCCCAGGGCCCTTGAGGGCTACACCTTC

D gene: .
clone size: few
J gene: TRBJ2-1
V gene: TRBV6-6
CDR3 protein: CASRVMGTNEQFF
CDR3 DNA: TGTGCCAGCCGGGTAATGGGGACTAATGAGCAGTTCTTC

D gene: TRBD1
clone size: .
J gene: TRBJ1-5
V gene: TRBV4-3
CDR3 protein: CASSQDPGGDQPQHF
CDR3 DNA: TGCGCCAGCAGCCAAGATCCAGGGGGCGATCAGCCCCAGCATTTT

D gene: TRBD1
clone size: .
J gene: TRBJ1-2
V gene: TRBV9
CDR3 protein: CASSPREGARGYTF
CDR3 DNA: TGTGCCAGCAGCCCCCGAGAGGGGGCGAGAGGCTACACCTTC

D gene: .
clone size: few
J gene: TRBJ1-2
V gene: TRBV3-1/TRBV3-2
CDR3 protein: CASSPPGLRGYTF
CDR3 DNA: TGTGCCAGCAGCCCACCAGGACTAAGGGGCTACACCTTC

D gene: .
clone size: .
J gene: TRBJ2-1
V gene: TRBV28
CDR3 protein: CASRSLANEQFF
CDR3 DNA: TGTGCCAGCAGGTCTCTAGCAAACGAGCAGTTCTTC

D gene: .
clone size: few
J gene: TRBJ2-1
V gene: TRBV3-1/TRBV3-2
CDR3 protein: CASSQPGTGNNEQFF
CDR3 DNA: TGTGCCAGCAGCCAACCAGGAACAGGGAACAATGAGCAGTTCTTC

D gene: TRBD2
clone size: .
J gene: TRBJ2-1
V gene: TRBV5-1
CDR3 protein: CASSRSRTSGYNEQFF
CDR3 DNA: TGCGCCAGCAGCCGATCTCGGACTAGCGGATACAATGAGCAGTTCTTC

D gene: TRBD1
clone size: .
J gene: TRBJ1-1
V gene: TRBV3-1/TRBV3-2
CDR3 protein: CASSQGSGQGNTEAFF
CDR3 DNA: TGTGCCAGCAGCCAGGGGTCCGGACAGGGGAACACTGAAGCTTTCTTT

D gene: TRBD2
clone size: .
J gene: TRBJ2-5
V gene: TRBV27
CDR3 protein: CASAREGEETQYF
CDR3 DNA: TGTGCCAGCGCCCGGGAGGGGGAAGAGACCCAGTACTTC

D gene: .
clone size: .
J gene: TRBJ1-3
V gene: TRBV25-1
CDR3 protein: CASKRGGIAGNTIYF
CDR3 DNA: TGTGCCAGCAAACGGGGAGGAATAGCTGGAAACACCATATATTTT

D gene: .
clone size: few
J gene: TRBJ1-2
V gene: TRBV27
CDR3 protein: CASSQNPEPNYGYTF
CDR3 DNA: TGTGCCAGCAGTCAAAACCCGGAGCCTAACTATGGCTACACCTTC

D gene: .
clone size: .
J gene: TRBJ2-6
V gene: TRBV5-4
CDR3 protein: CASSLVQGDFGANVLTF
CDR3 DNA: TGTGCCAGCAGCTTGGTTCAGGGGGACTTTGGGGCCAACGTCCTGACTTTC

D gene: TRBD2
clone size: .
J gene: TRBJ2-5
V gene: TRBV5-8
CDR3 protein: CASSLYPSGGQETQYF
CDR3 DNA: TGTGCCAGCAGCTTGTACCCTAGCGGGGGTCAAGAGACCCAGTACTTC

D gene: .
clone size: .
J gene: TRBJ2-3
V gene: TRBV3-1/TRBV3-2
CDR3 protein: CASSPFGVTRPYTDTQYF
CDR3 DNA: TGTGCCAGCAGCCCGTTCGGGGTGACTAGACCCTACACAGATACGCAGTATTTT

D gene: .
clone size: .
J gene: TRBJ1-6
V gene: TRBV7-3
CDR3 protein: CASSLRQYNSPLHF
CDR3 DNA: TGTGCCAGCAGCTTAAGACAGTATAATTCACCCCTCCACTTT

D gene: TRBD1
clone size: .
J gene: TRBJ2-1
V gene: TRBV27
CDR3 protein: CASSLRRGTGTLVSYNEQFF
CDR3 DNA: TGTGCCAGCAGTTTACGAAGGGGGACAGGGACTCTAGTCTCCTACAATGAGCAGTTCTTC

D gene: TRBD1
clone size: .
J gene: TRBJ1-1
V gene: TRBV3-1/TRBV3-2
CDR3 protein: CASSPSDRYTEAFF
CDR3 DNA: TGTGCCAGCAGTCCCTCGGACAGGTACACTGAAGCTTTCTTT

D gene: TRBD1
clone size: .
J gene: TRBJ2-6
V gene: TRBV29-1
CDR3 protein: CSVARTGRSGANVLTF
CDR3 DNA: TGCAGCGTTGCTAGGACAGGTCGCTCTGGGGCCAACGTCCTGACTTTC

D gene: .
clone size: .
J gene: TRBJ1-2
V gene: TRBV2
CDR3 protein: CASRAQAGIYGYTF
CDR3 DNA: TGTGCCAGCAGGGCCCAGGCGGGCATCTATGGCTACACCTTC

D gene: .
clone size: .
J gene: TRBJ2-1
V gene: TRBV29-1
CDR3 protein: CSVGLSGGSEQFF
CDR3 DNA: TGCAGCGTTGGACTCTCCGGCGGCAGTGAGCAGTTCTTC

D gene: .
clone size: .
J gene: TRBJ2-7
V gene: TRBV11-3
CDR3 protein: CASSLGAGEQYF
CDR3 DNA: TGTGCCAGCAGCTTAGGGGCCGGCGAGCAGTACTTC